The clone carrying this TCR beta chain was picked up a small number of times. Its matching antigen is unknown. Primers included in the PCR were 60 Vbeta and 13 Jbeta primers. Here immunoSEQ multiplex PCR was the method, and the copy in TCRdb shows in-frame clones only, minus some. In the table there are 90,000 to 130,000 clones, about 73% of which are singletons. This entry belongs to a study of cytomegalovirus exposure and HLA in healthy donors. Broader study findings: Most observed TCR sequences were rare, whereas some public TCRs were detected in many donors.

Sequencing input: PBMCs. This TCR came from a woman in her 30s in good health and CMV-seronegative.

The CDR3 DNA sequence: TGTGCCAGCAGCACGGGACTAGCGGGCTCAGATACGCAGTATTTT. Translation: CASSTGLAGSDTQYF. The chain combines TRBV7-2 with TRBJ2-3; TRBD2 matches 12 bases. This CDR3 region has 15 residues. Trimming removed 5 bases from V and 4 bases from J; junction bases left unmatched: 4. Germline values: CDR1 SGHTA, CDR2 FQGNSA.